Sequencing of this T cell receptor beta chain was carried out in a study of a mutant IDH1 vaccine in newly diagnosed glioma. Study as a whole: Visits designated V12 and V13 were conducted at weeks 35 and 47, respectively. Overall study findings and caveats: Changes to the top peripheral T cell clonotypes appeared unrelated to pseudoprogression.

As for time point: week 47, end of study. Alongside topical imiquimod, each dose of vaccine comprised 300 ug of mutant IDH1 20-mer peptide. About this clone itself: The antigen is unknown.

Here immunoSEQ multiplex PCR was the method, and the copy in TCRdb shows in-frame clones only, minus some. Among roughly 13,000 clones listed, roughly 72% were seen once. CDR3 length: 15 residues. J was trimmed by 8 bases and V by 6 bases; bases with no gene match: 12. The germline gives CDR1 MNHNS, CDR2 SASEGT. Source: PBMCs, taken from a glioma patient whose treatment included an IDH1 peptide vaccine. V is TRBV6-1 and J is TRBJ1-4; 7 nucleotides line up with TRBD1. This sequence was found in a woman between 40 and 50 years old with glioma. The CDR3 loop is CASRYRQGLEEKLFF. The DNA of the CDR3 is TGTGCCAGCAGATACCGACAGGGCTTAGAAGAAAAACTGTTTTTT.